This TCR beta chain was sequenced during a study of T cells after posttransplantation cyclophosphamide. Notes on the study in general: After PTCy, TRB diversity resembled that of CNI/methotrexate controls.

The data were produced by immunoSEQ multiplex PCR, yet TCRdb's version contains in-frame clones alone and is incomplete. The data hold 25,000 to 30,000 clones, with 80% to 90% observed a single time. Of note for this clone: The antigen is not known.

The related graft donor's blood sample was taken on the day of bone marrow donation. Trimming removed 7 bases from V and 4 bases from J, with 11 bases in between. The CDR3 contains 13 residues. CDR1 is LNHDA, CDR2 SQIVND, per germline (reference sequence). The sample comprised PBMCs. This receptor was identified in a man over 45. The chain links TRBV19 to TRBJ1-3; the D gene is possibly TRBD1 (5 bases). The CDR3 DNA reads as TGTGCCAGTACAGGGTCAGCAGGAAACACCATATATTTT. Protein: CASTGSAGNTIYF.